Following are 21 T cell receptor beta chains from one sample sequenced in a study of CD8 T cells in ankylosing spondylitis. TCRdb ran MiXCR on the 5' RACE reads and lists one entry per CDR3 protein. In the table there are about 240,000 distinct CDR3 sequences, approximately 9% of which are singletons. The specimen sequenced was blood, either unsorted or a sorted T cell fraction (not recorded which). The receptors were gathered from a male donor with ankylosing spondylitis or in good health (not recorded which).

This clonotype has ten or more counts. The chain couples TRBV6-5 to TRBJ2-7; 9 bases line up with TRBD1. CDR3 length: 15 amino acids. J lost 4 bases, V lost 4 bases, and 8 bases had no gene match. Germline lookup yields CDR1 MNHEY and CDR2 SVGAGI. In DNA, the CDR3 is TGTGCCAGCAGTTCAGAGCGGGACAGGGTTTACGAGCAGTACTTC. This gives the protein CASSSERDRVYEQYF.

This clonotype appeared many times. The chain joins TRBV20-1 to TRBJ2-7; no clear D gene. CDR1 DFQATT and CDR2 SNEGSKA come from the germline V gene (reference sequence). The V and J ends lost 7 bases and 6 bases respectively, with 16 bases between them. The CDR3 consists of 12 residues. The CDR3 loop is CSVGRVESEQYF. In nucleotides, the CDR3 is TGCAGTGTAGGGCGTGTGGAGAGCGAGCAGTACTTC.

This clonotype was observed at least ten times. J is TRBJ2-1 and V is TRBV5-1; D gene uncertain. V was trimmed by 1 base and J by 5 bases, leaving 13 bases between them. The CDR3 is made up of 15 amino acids. Germline-derived CDR1 and CDR2 are SGHRS and YFSETQ. CDR3 coding DNA: TGCGCCAGCAGCTTGTCGTCGGGCGGAGACAATGAGCAGTTCTTC. Its protein is CASSLSSGGDNEQFF.

This chain uses TRBV20-1 with TRBJ2-7, with D uncertain. V lost 0 bases and J 0 bases, leaving 24 bases between the germline ends. The CDR3 runs to 19 residues. Germline V lookup: CDR1 DFQATT, CDR2 SNEGSKA (reference sequence). The DNA for the CDR3 is TGCAGTGCTAGAGATATCGACGGATCGGACCCAAGGAGCTCCTACGAGCAGTACTTC. It encodes CSARDIDGSDPRSSYEQYF.

This clonotype was counted many times. V is TRBV7-6 and J is TRBJ2-3; D gene unclear. This CDR3 is 14 amino acids long. Deletions cut 1 base from V and 2 bases from J, with 7 bases between. Per germline, CDR1 SGHVS and CDR2 FNYEAQ. The CDR3 DNA sequence: TGTGCCAGCAGCTTAGTTGGTGTCACAGATACGCAGTATTTT. It encodes CASSLVGVTDTQYF.

At least ten counts were recorded for this clonotype. The chain uses TRBV29-1 and TRBJ1-3; D unresolved. Germline CDR1 is SQVTM and CDR2 is ANQGSEA. V was pared by 2 bases and J by 0 bases, with 5 bases between. The CDR3 runs 13 residues. The CDR3 coding sequence is TGCAGCGTTGAAATCACCTCTGGAAACACCATATATTTT. This gives the protein CSVEITSGNTIYF. The variable domain in full, completed from reference TRBV29-1 and TRBJ1-3, reads SAVISQKPSRDICQRGTSLTIQCQVDSQVTMMFWYRQQPGQSLTLIATANQGSEATYESGFVIDKFPISRPNLTFSTLTVSNMSPEDSSIYLCSVEITSGNTIYFGEGSWLTVV.

This clonotype came up many times. The chain combines TRBV7-2 with TRBJ2-3; no firm D call. The germline V and J ends were trimmed by 4 bases and 2 bases, with 13 bases remaining between them. The CDR3 runs to 15 residues. Germline V gene data show CDR1 as SGHTA and CDR2 as FQGNSA. CDR3 amino acids: CASSSASPLTDTQYF. The DNA of the CDR3 is TGTGCCAGCAGCTCTGCCAGTCCCCTCACAGATACGCAGTATTTT.

This clonotype was seen repeatedly, ten times or more. The chain uses TRBV5-1 and TRBJ2-6; D remains ambiguous. Germline loops: CDR1 SGHRS, CDR2 YFSETQ. CDR3 size: 14 residues. V was shortened by 2 bases and J by 2 bases, with 5 bases between the two germline ends. The CDR3 DNA reads TGCGCCAGCAGCTTTCAGCCTGGGGCCAACGTCCTGACTTTC. Amino acid sequence: CASSFQPGANVLTF. Using reference TRBV5-1 and TRBJ2-6 for the parts outside the CDR3, the full variable domain is KAGVTQTPRYLIKTRGQQVTLSCSPISGHRSVSWYQQTPGQGLQFLFEYFSETQRNKGNFPGRFSGRQFSNSRSEMNVSTLELGDSALYLCASSFQPGANVLTFGAGSRLTVL.

This clonotype was found many times. This sequence joins TRBV7-2 and TRBJ2-2; no clear D gene. CDR3 length: 16 amino acids. The germline V and J ends were trimmed by 0 bases and 1 base, with 9 bases remaining between them. Per the germline V gene, CDR1 is SGHTA and CDR2 is FQGNSA. CDR3 sequence: CASSLARQRNTGELFF. CDR3 DNA: TGTGCCAGCAGCTTAGCGAGGCAGAGGAACACCGGGGAGCTGTTTTTT. Filled out from reference TRBV7-2 and TRBJ2-2, the complete variable domain reads GAGVSQSPSNKVTEKGKDVELRCDPISGHTALYWYRQSLGQGLEFLIYFQGNSAPDKSGLPSDRFSAERTGGSVSTLTIQRTQQEDSAVYLCASSLARQRNTGELFFGEGSRLTVL.

The chain joins TRBV5-1 to TRBJ2-7; 8 bases match TRBD2. This CDR3 is 14 amino acids long. CDR1 and CDR2 from the germline V gene are SGHRS and YFSETQ. J gave up 7 bases and V 0 bases, and 6 bases lay outside the gene matches. CDR3 DNA sequence: TGCGCCAGCAGCTTGGTAGGGACTAGTGGGGAGCAGTACTTC. Protein sequence: CASSLVGTSGEQYF.

This clonotype came up many times. This chain uses TRBV29-1 with TRBJ2-7; TRBD2 matches at 9 bases. The trim removed 4 bases at V and 3 bases at J, leaving 4 bases unmatched. The CDR3 is 13 residues long. Looked up from germline, CDR1 is SQVTM and CDR2 is ANQGSEA. The CDR3 is CSVATAGGYEQYF. The CDR3 DNA reads TGCAGCGTTGCCACAGCGGGAGGCTACGAGCAGTACTTC.

The table lists this clonotype with a few counts. The V call is TRBV10-3, the J call TRBJ2-5; no definite D call. The CDR3 totals 13 residues. The V gene lost 6 bases and the J gene lost 2 bases, with 10 bases spanning the gap. Germline V gene sequence: CDR1 ENHRY, CDR2 SYGVKD. DNA of the CDR3: TGTGCCATCAGCACCAGAGATCAAGAGACCCAGTACTTC. This codes for CAISTRDQETQYF.

At least ten counts were recorded for this clonotype. This chain uses TRBV4-2 with TRBJ2-7; D might be TRBD2 (6 bases). Looked up from germline, CDR1 is LGHNA and CDR2 is YNFKEQ. V was clipped by 4 bases and J by 5 bases, with 12 bases between them. The CDR3 sequence is 13 residues long. CDR3 amino acids: CASSRWSGDEQYF. The CDR3 DNA reads as TGTGCCAGCAGCCGGTGGTCGGGGGACGAGCAGTACTTC.

This clonotype was observed at least ten times. The chain has TRBV5-1 and TRBJ2-1; the D gene is possibly TRBD1 (6 bases). V was shortened by 4 bases and J by 7 bases, with 21 bases between the two germline ends. The CDR3 covers 16 residues. CDR1 SGHRS and CDR2 YFSETQ come from the germline V gene. CDR3 bases: TGCGCCAGCAGCGGCCTCACAGGGAAGAAAACGAATGAGCAGTTCTTC. It specifies CASSGLTGKKTNEQFF.

V usage is TRBV13 and J usage is TRBJ2-2; TRBD2 is a possible D gene (5 bases). This CDR3 contains 14 residues. V was cut by 5 bases and J by 4 bases, with 11 bases left in between. Germline V gives CDR1 PRHDT, CDR2 FYEKMQ (reference sequence). CDR3 sequence: CASSETRFTGELFF. In nucleotides, the CDR3 is TGTGCCAGCAGCGAAACTAGGTTCACCGGGGAGCTGTTTTTT.

This clonotype was counted ten times or more. The rearrangement links TRBV5-1 to TRBJ1-1, with 11 bases that match TRBD1. The germline CDR1 and CDR2 sequences are SGHRS and YFSETQ. This CDR3 spans 15 amino acids. V shed 4 bases, J shed 4 bases, and the junction held 6 bases outside the gene matches. This chain's CDR3 is CASSPGDRGATEAFF. The CDR3 DNA is TGCGCCAGCAGCCCCGGGGACAGGGGGGCCACTGAAGCTTTCTTT.

A few counts support this clonotype. This chain uses TRBV11-1 with TRBJ2-2; D assignment may be TRBD1 or TRBD2 (5 bases each). Looked up from germline, CDR1 is SGHAT and CDR2 is FQDESV (reference sequence). Trimming stripped 5 bases from V and 1 base from J, with 11 bases between. The CDR3 runs to 15 residues. DNA of the CDR3: TGTGCCAGCAGCGTGGGGGTGGGGAACACCGGGGAGCTGTTTTTT. This translates into CASSVGVGNTGELFF.

This clonotype occurred a few times. V and J are TRBV2 and TRBJ1-1; 10 bases are a match to TRBD1. Germline values: CDR1 SNHLY, CDR2 FYNNEI. The V and J ends lost 6 bases and 6 bases, in that order; junction bases with no gene match: 7. The CDR3 runs 14 residues. The CDR3 DNA reads TGTGCCAGCAGGGGGACAGGGGAGGCCGCTGAAGCTTTCTTT. It yields the protein CASRGTGEAAEAFF.

This clonotype was found many times. The rearrangement joins TRBV5-1 to TRBJ2-1; 8 nucleotides line up with TRBD1. Germline V gene lookup returns CDR1 SGHRS and CDR2 YFSETQ. V trimming: 3 bases; J trimming: 8 bases; junction bases outside the gene matches: 7. The CDR3 runs 14 residues. CDR3 in amino acids: CASSSTGQVDEQFF. The CDR3 DNA reads TGCGCCAGCAGCTCAACGGGACAGGTGGATGAGCAGTTCTTC.

This clonotype showed up many times. The chain employs TRBV11-2 and TRBJ2-3, with 13 bases identical to TRBD2. CDR1 SGHAT and CDR2 FQNNGV come from the germline V gene. This CDR3 region has 18 residues. Trimming removed 2 bases from V and 5 bases from J; junction bases left unmatched: 10. CDR3 amino acids: CASSLYRTSGSNLDTQYF. DNA of the CDR3: TGTGCCAGCAGCTTATACAGGACTAGCGGGAGCAACCTAGATACGCAGTATTTT.

The sample holds many counts of this clonotype. V and J are TRBV29-1 and TRBJ2-7; perhaps TRBD2 as D (6 bases). The CDR3 has 13 residues. V lost 4 bases and J lost 3, with 13 bases in between. In germline, CDR1 is SQVTM, CDR2 ANQGSEA. The CDR3 DNA sequence: TGCAGCGTTGGGGGAGTTAGCGGCTACGAGCAGTACTTC. Translated: CSVGGVSGYEQYF.